Listed below are T cell receptor beta chains from one sample, sequenced in a study of neurological immune-mediated disorders. TCRdb used MiXCR to reprocess the 5' RACE reads, holding one entry per CDR3 protein. The sample records fewer than 90,000 distinct CDR3 sequences, about 9.4% being singletons. Sequencing used PBMCs. These receptors were collected from a man aged 35-49 years in good health. CDR3s include the opening cysteine and the closing phenylalanine or tryptophan. The D gene is left open where the match is weak. Rows may omit the clone size; those that give it use once, few, many or a size class.

j_call | clone_size | d_call | v_call | cdr3_nt | cdr3_aa
TRBJ1-5 | . | . | TRBV28 | TGTGCCAGCATTCCGGGACTCCGGGGCGATCAGCCCCAGCATTTT | CASIPGLRGDQPQHF
TRBJ2-5 | . | . | TRBV12-3/TRBV12-4 | TGTGCCAGCAGCCCCTATCAGGGGGAGGGTGAGACCCAGTACTTC | CASSPYQGEGETQYF
TRBJ1-1 | many | . | TRBV10-3 | TGTGCCATCAGTGAGTCTCTAGGTGGGACCTCTGGATCTTTCTTT | CAISESLGGTSGSFF
TRBJ2-5 | many | TRBD2 | TRBV11-2 | TGTGCCAGCAGCTTACGGGAGGCAGAGACCCAGTACTTC | CASSLREAETQYF
TRBJ1-5 | many | . | TRBV12-3/TRBV12-4 | TGTGCCAGCAGCTTCCTGTCAGGAAACGATCAGCCCCAGCATTTT | CASSFLSGNDQPQHF
TRBJ1-1 | . | . | TRBV10-3 | TGTGCCATCTCAAAAGAAGCGGGCACTGAAGCTTTCTTT | CAISKEAGTEAFF
TRBJ1-2 | many | . | TRBV29-1 | TGCAGCGTTGAAGACAGTAGCTATGGCTACACCTTC | CSVEDSSYGYTF
TRBJ2-1 | many | TRBD2 | TRBV7-9 | TGTGCCAGCAGCTGGACTAGCGGGCGGGGGGCCAATGAGCAGTTCTTC | CASSWTSGRGANEQFF
TRBJ2-7 | many | TRBD1 | TRBV25-1 | TGTGCCAGCAGTGACTCGGGACAGGCCATGAGCCCCTTCTACGAGCAGTACTTC | CASSDSGQAMSPFYEQYF
TRBJ2-3 | many | TRBD2 | TRBV20-1 | TGCAGTGCTTCTTCTAGCGGGAGAACAGATACGCAGTATTTT | CSASSSGRTDTQYF
TRBJ2-7 | once | TRBD2 | TRBV5-4 | TGTACCAACAGCCCTGGCGGACTAGCGGGCTCCTACGAGCAGTACTTC | CTNSPGGLAGSYEQYF
TRBJ2-7 | many | TRBD2 | TRBV5-1 | TGCGCCAGCAGCCCGGGAGGGGGGTCTGCCTACGAGCAGTACTTC | CASSPGGGSAYEQYF
TRBJ2-7 | many | . | TRBV20-1 | TGCAGTGCTAGAGCACGGGACTCGCACTACGAGCAGTACTTC | CSARARDSHYEQYF
TRBJ1-1 | many | . | TRBV6-1 | TGTGCCAGCATTTGGACGGGCGACACTGAAGCTTTCTTT | CASIWTGDTEAFF
TRBJ1-1 | many | . | TRBV10-3 | TGTGCCATCAGTCTTCAGGCGAACACTGAAGCTTTCTTT | CAISLQANTEAFF
TRBJ1-1 | . | . | TRBV5-1 | TGCGCCAGCAGAACTGGCGACACTGAAGCTTTCTTT | CASRTGDTEAFF
TRBJ2-6 | many | . | TRBV3-1 | TGTGCCAGCACCCTGAACGGGGGAGCTGGGGCCAACGTCCTGACTTTC | CASTLNGGAGANVLTF
TRBJ2-7 | . | . | TRBV20-1 | TGCAGTGCGAGACCAAGTACCGGGACGGGGGGCTACTACGAGCAGTACTTC | CSARPSTGTGGYYEQYF
TRBJ2-5 | many | . | TRBV10-3 | TGTGCCATCAGTGCCACAGGGACACTGGGGGATTGGACCCAGTACTTC | CAISATGTLGDWTQYF
TRBJ2-5 | . | . | TRBV6-1 | TGTGCCAGCAGTGAGGTCGTGGCGCGGCGGGGATTGGAGACCCAGTACTTC | CASSEVVARRGLETQYF
TRBJ2-7 | many | TRBD2 | TRBV11-2 | TGTGCCAGCAGCTTAGAAGCGGGGGCCTCCTACGAGCAGTACTTC | CASSLEAGASYEQYF
TRBJ2-1 | many | . | TRBV28 | TGTGCCAGCAACACTGGCCCCTACAATGAGCAGTTCTTC | CASNTGPYNEQFF
TRBJ1-2 | many | . | TRBV7-2 | TGTGCCAGCAGCCCCTCCGGGTTTAACTATGGCTACACCTTC | CASSPSGFNYGYTF
TRBJ1-1 | many | . | TRBV29-1 | TGCAGCGTTGAAAAAGTGAGGGGATCTGAAGCTTTCTTT | CSVEKVRGSEAFF
TRBJ2-2 | . | TRBD1 | TRBV30 | TGTGCCTGGAGTTTTTGGAGACAGGGAACCGGGGAGCTGTTTTTT | CAWSFWRQGTGELFF
TRBJ2-2 | many | . | TRBV12-3/TRBV12-4 | TGTGCCAGCAGTTTGACAGGCGAGAACACCGGGGAGCTGTTTTTT | CASSLTGENTGELFF
TRBJ2-5 | many | TRBD1 | TRBV29-1 | TGCAGCGTCGCTACAGGGGGGACCCAGTACTTC | CSVATGGTQYF
TRBJ2-1 | many | TRBD2 | TRBV12-3/TRBV12-4 | TGTGCCAGCAGAAGGACTAGCCCTGGGGGTTTCAATGAGCAGTTCTTC | CASRRTSPGGFNEQFF
TRBJ2-5 | many | . | TRBV2 | TGTGCCAGCACCCTTGGGGAGACCCAGTACTTC | CASTLGETQYF
TRBJ2-5 | many | TRBD2 | TRBV6-5 | TGTGCCAGCAGACGAGCGGGAGTGGAGACCCAGTACTTC | CASRRAGVETQYF
TRBJ2-2 | . | TRBD1 | TRBV7-9 | TGTGCCAGCAGCCCCCCGGGACAGGTCCACACCGGGGAGCTGTTTTTT | CASSPPGQVHTGELFF
TRBJ1-1 | many | . | TRBV29-1 | TGCAGCGTTGTTGGGAGGAACACTGAAGCTTTCTTT | CSVVGRNTEAFF
TRBJ2-1 | many | . | TRBV6-1 | TGTGCCAGCTTTGGCGGGCCAATGGACAATGAGCAGTTCTTC | CASFGGPMDNEQFF
TRBJ2-1 | once | . | TRBV6-6 | TGTGCCAGCAGTTACTATACAGGACAACCTTTGTACAATGAGCAGTTCTTC | CASSYYTGQPLYNEQFF
TRBJ2-1 | many | . | TRBV7-9 | TGTGCCAGCAGCTCTAATTACGGAGGGCCTTACGGTGAGCAGTTCTTC | CASSSNYGGPYGEQFF
TRBJ1-1 | . | TRBD1 | TRBV29-1 | TGCAGCGTTCCTCAGGGGGCTAAGTTTGAAGCTTTCTTT | CSVPQGAKFEAFF
TRBJ2-2 | . | . | TRBV18 | TGTGCCAGCTCACCCGTTGTGGCCGGGGAGCTGTTTTTT | CASSPVVAGELFF
TRBJ1-5 | few | . | TRBV19 | TGTGCCAGTAGAAAAGACCTAAACAATCAGCCCCAGCATTTT | CASRKDLNNQPQHF
TRBJ2-5 | many | TRBD2 | TRBV11-2 | TGTGCCAGCAGCTTAGCGGGGGGGCGGGAGACCCAGTACTTC | CASSLAGGRETQYF
TRBJ1-5 | many | TRBD1 | TRBV6-2/TRBV6-3 | TGTGCCATTGGGACAGGATCACAGGTCGGCAATCAGCCCCAGCATTTT | CAIGTGSQVGNQPQHF
TRBJ2-3 | many | . | TRBV10-3 | TGTGCCATCTTGGCCCCCGAGTCGGATACGCAGTATTTT | CAILAPESDTQYF
TRBJ2-1 | many | TRBD1 | TRBV28 | TGTGCCAGCAGTTTGTGGGACAGCTCCTACAATGAGCAGTTCTTC | CASSLWDSSYNEQFF
TRBJ1-3 | many | . | TRBV28 | TGTGCCAGCAGTTTATTGGGGGGGGCTGCTGGAAACACCATATATTTT | CASSLLGGAAGNTIYF
TRBJ2-5 | many | . | TRBV7-9 | TGTGCCAGCAGCGCCTCGTCCGGAGAGACCCAGTACTTC | CASSASSGETQYF
TRBJ2-1 | many | TRBD1 | TRBV14 | TGTGCCAGCAGCCACGGACAGGGTGATGAGCAGTTCTTC | CASSHGQGDEQFF
TRBJ2-6 | . | TRBD1 | TRBV5-1 | TGCGCCAGCAGCTGGGACAGGGGAGGGGATTCTGGGGCCAACGTCCTGACTTTC | CASSWDRGGDSGANVLTF
TRBJ1-1 | many | . | TRBV20-1 | TGCAGTGCTCTTAAGTGGGGTGAAGCTTTCTTT | CSALKWGEAFF
TRBJ2-5 | few | . | TRBV5-1 | TGCGCCAGCAGCTCCGGACGGTATCAAGAGACCCAGTACTTC | CASSSGRYQETQYF
TRBJ2-1 | many | TRBD2 | TRBV9 | TGTGCCAGCAGTACTAGCGGGCCCGGGCAGGAGCAGTTCTTC | CASSTSGPGQEQFF
TRBJ2-5 | once | TRBD2 | TRBV5-1 | TGCGCCAGCAGCTTGTCCCGACTAGCGGGGGGGCCTCCCCTTCAAGAGACCCAGTACTTC | CASSLSRLAGGPPLQETQYF
TRBJ2-4 | once | . | TRBV20-1 | TGCAGTGATCTTTACACTGGACAAAACATCCAGTACTTC | CSDLYTGQNIQYF
TRBJ2-7 | many | . | TRBV9 | TGTGCCAGCAGCGTAGGCGGCAGCCTCTACGAGCAGTACTTC | CASSVGGSLYEQYF
TRBJ2-3 | many | . | TRBV5-1 | TGCGCCAGCAGGGTTGAGCAGGATACGCAGTATTTT | CASRVEQDTQYF